The 8 T cell receptor beta chains listed next were all sequenced from one sample in a study of CD8 T cells in Susac syndrome. Reverse transcription of roughly 0.5 to 1 ug RNA was carried out with random hexamers. TCRdb ran MiXCR on the immunoSEQ multiplex PCR reads and lists one entry per CDR3 protein. The table lists just over 150,000 distinct CDR3 sequences, approximately 95% of them singletons. Sequenced: CD4+ T cells from PBMCs. The source of these receptors is a human donor with Susac syndrome.

V and J are TRBV25-1 and TRBJ1-2; 8 bases fit TRBD1. Germline loops: CDR1 MGHDK, CDR2 SYGVNS. The CDR3 has 14 amino acids. Trimming cost V 1 base and J 5 bases; bases outside gene matches: 3. For the CDR3, the DNA is TGTGCCAGCAGTGAATTGGGACAGGCATATGGCTACACCTTC. Protein sequence: CASSELGQAYGYTF.

The chain employs TRBV5-6 and TRBJ2-5; 11 bases fit TRBD2. After removal of 3 bases from V and 3 bases from J, the junction contained 7 bases not matched to a gene. The germline CDR1 and CDR2 sequences are SGHDT and YYEEEE. The CDR3 runs 16 residues. CDR3 protein: CASSSPGLADKETQYF. The CDR3 DNA is TGTGCCAGCAGCTCACCGGGACTAGCGGATAAAGAGACCCAGTACTTC. Supplemented by reference TRBV5-6 and TRBJ2-5, the full variable domain reads DAGVTQSPTHLIKTRGQQVTLRCSPKSGHDTVSWYQQALGQGPQFIFQYYEEEERQRGNFPDRFSGHQFPNYSSELNVNALLLGDSALYLCASSSPGLADKETQYFGPGTRLLVL.

The V call is TRBV20-1, the J call TRBJ1-4; possibly TRBD1 for D (6 bases). V was shortened by 0 bases and J by 6 bases, with 14 bases between the two germline ends. The germline V gene encodes CDR1 DFQATT and CDR2 SNEGSKA (reference sequence). This CDR3 is 15 amino acids long. The CDR3 DNA is TGCAGTGCTAGAGATCGGCCCTCAGGGGATGAAAAACTGTTTTTT. Protein sequence: CSARDRPSGDEKLFF.

The rearrangement links TRBV6-2 or TRBV6-3 to TRBJ2-7, with D tentatively TRBD1 (5 bases). The germline gives CDR1 MNHEY, CDR2 SVGEGT. Deletions cut 6 bases from V and 3 bases from J, with 18 bases between. The CDR3 is 15 residues long. CDR3 sequence reads: CASSPTGHLLYEQYF. The CDR3 bases are TGTGCCAGCAGCCCCACAGGCCATCTACTCTACGAGCAGTACTTC.

The CDR3, as DNA: TGTGCCACCAGGATTCGACAGTCAACCAATTCACCCCTCCACTTT. This codes for CATRIRQSTNSPLHF. The chain carries TRBV15 and TRBJ1-6, with D perhaps matching TRBD1 (5 bases). Germline CDR1 LNHNV, CDR2 YYDKDF (reference sequence). V shed 6 bases and J shed 7 bases, with 16 bases lying between them. The CDR3 is 15 amino acids.

This rearrangement joins TRBV7-3 to TRBJ1-2, with D unclear. The CDR3 totals 13 residues. Germline CDR1 is SGHTA and CDR2 is FQGTGA. V was trimmed by 5 bases and J by 4 bases, leaving 11 bases between them. The CDR3 coding sequence is TGTGCCAGCAGCCCCGAGGCAGGCTATGGCTACACCTTC. The encoded protein is CASSPEAGYGYTF.

The V gene is TRBV6-6, the J gene TRBJ1-1, with a possible D match to TRBD1 (5 bases). Germline CDR1 is MNHNY and CDR2 is SVGAGI (reference sequence). CDR3 length equals 14 residues. Trimming stripped 2 bases from V and 7 bases from J, with 14 bases between. CDR3 region: CASSYLGTLGEAFF. In DNA form, the CDR3 reads TGTGCCAGCAGTTACCTCGGGACCCTCGGTGAAGCTTTCTTT.

The chain uses TRBV5-4 and TRBJ2-3; D might be TRBD1 or TRBD2, each matching 6 bases. The CDR3 is made up of 16 amino acids. Germline CDR1 SGHNT, CDR2 YYREEE (reference sequence). Trimming pared 2 bases from V and 1 base from J, leaving 14 bases between. The CDR3 loop reads CASSFFTGRRTDTQYF. CDR3 nucleotide sequence: TGTGCCAGCAGCTTCTTTACAGGGAGGCGCACAGATACGCAGTATTTT.